One sample yielded the 3 T cell receptor beta chains listed below, sequenced in a study of cytomegalovirus exposure and HLA in healthy donors. Generated by immunoSEQ multiplex PCR, the TCRdb table keeps only in-frame clones and is missing some. The table includes some 80,000 clones, 96% detected once. What was sequenced was PBMCs. These receptors came from a woman younger than 30 in good health and CMV-seronegative.

V is TRBV2 and J is TRBJ1-4; possibly TRBD1 for D (6 bases). The V and J ends lost 11 bases and 8 bases respectively, with 12 bases between them. The CDR3 runs to 11 residues. From germline, CDR1 is SNHLY and CDR2 FYNNEI. Here the CDR3 reads CAVRDNEKLFF. DNA of the CDR3: TGTGCCGTACGGGACAACGAAAAACTGTTTTTT.

The gene calls are TRBV2 and TRBJ1-2, with 7 bases matching TRBD1. CDR1 and CDR2 from the germline V gene are SNHLY and FYNNEI. The V and J ends lost 5 bases and 2 bases, in that order; junction bases with no gene match: 14. The CDR3 sequence is 17 residues long. CDR3 protein: CASSRGTAGSWNYGYTF. The CDR3 coding sequence is TGTGCCAGCAGTAGAGGGACAGCCGGATCTTGGAACTATGGCTACACCTTC.

The gene calls are TRBV9 and TRBJ1-1; 9 bases align to TRBD1. This CDR3 comprises 15 residues. Germline V lookup: CDR1 SGDLS, CDR2 YYNGEE. Trimming cost V 3 bases and J 7 bases; bases outside gene matches: 10. The CDR3 is CASSGSRQGGIEAFF. The CDR3 DNA reads TGTGCCAGCAGCGGATCGCGACAGGGGGGGATTGAAGCTTTCTTT.